A single sample gave rise to the 4 T cell receptor beta chains below, sequenced in a study of long-term antiretroviral therapy in people with HIV. The assay, immunoSEQ v3.0, was run at survey level. Sequenced by immunoSEQ multiplex PCR; TCRdb stores in-frame clones only, minus some. The sample shows over 35,000 clones, roughly 80% of them seen only once. The material sequenced was unsorted PBMCs, taken 1.5 years after starting antiretroviral therapy. The source of these receptors is a man between 18 and 29 years old with HIV.

The chain recombines TRBV6-1 with TRBJ2-4, with D perhaps TRBD2 (5 bases). In germline, CDR1 is MNHNS, CDR2 SASEGT. The V end was cut by 2 bases, the J end by 1 base, with 9 bases between. The CDR3 contains 15 residues. The CDR3 bases are TGTGCCAGCAGTGAAATAGCGCGGGCCAAAAACATTCAGTACTTC. Amino acid sequence: CASSEIARAKNIQYF.

This clone was seen a single time. The V call is TRBV27, the J call TRBJ1-1; D is uncertain. The V and J ends lost 0 bases and 5 bases respectively, with 10 bases between them. Looked up from germline, CDR1 is MNHEY and CDR2 is SMNVEV (reference sequence). The CDR3 length is 14 residues. CDR3 loop: CASSLSRGVTEAFF. Written as DNA, the CDR3 is TGTGCCAGCAGTTTATCGCGGGGAGTTACTGAAGCTTTCTTT.

Written as DNA, the CDR3 is TGTGCCAGCAGCGCGGGACTAGCGTCAGATACGCAGTATTTT. Protein sequence: CASSAGLASDTQYF. The chain carries TRBV5-5 and TRBJ2-3, with 10 positions matching TRBD2. The CDR3 length is 14 residues. Germline CDR1 reads SGHKS; CDR2 reads YYEKEE (reference sequence). Germline trimming cut 4 bases from V and 4 bases from J; bases unmatched to any gene: 3.

The chain joins TRBV10-3 to TRBJ2-3, with 14 bases aligning to TRBD2. The CDR3 has 18 residues. V lost 3 bases and J lost 2; bases outside the gene matches: 7. Per the germline V gene, CDR1 is ENHRY and CDR2 is SYGVKD. The CDR3 here is CAISDGTSGSIHTDTQYF. The CDR3 coding sequence is TGTGCCATCAGTGACGGGACTAGCGGGAGCATTCACACAGATACGCAGTATTTT.